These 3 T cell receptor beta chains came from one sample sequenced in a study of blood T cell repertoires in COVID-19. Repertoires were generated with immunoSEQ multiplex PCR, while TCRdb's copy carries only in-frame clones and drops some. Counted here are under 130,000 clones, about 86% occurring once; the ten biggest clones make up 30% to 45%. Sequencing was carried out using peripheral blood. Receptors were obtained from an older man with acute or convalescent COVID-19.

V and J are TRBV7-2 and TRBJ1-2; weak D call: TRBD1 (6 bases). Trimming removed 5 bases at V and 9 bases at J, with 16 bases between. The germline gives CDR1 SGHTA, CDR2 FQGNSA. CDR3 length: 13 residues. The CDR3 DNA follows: TGTGCCAGCAGCCCGACTCTACAGGGAAGCTACACCTTC. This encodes CASSPTLQGSYTF.

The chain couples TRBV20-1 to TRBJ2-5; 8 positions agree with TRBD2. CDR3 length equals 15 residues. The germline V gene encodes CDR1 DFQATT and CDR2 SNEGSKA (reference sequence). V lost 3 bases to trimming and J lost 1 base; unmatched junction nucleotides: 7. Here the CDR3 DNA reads TGCAGTGCTAGTCCCCGTAGCGGGATCCAAGAGACCCAGTACTTC. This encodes CSASPRSGIQETQYF.

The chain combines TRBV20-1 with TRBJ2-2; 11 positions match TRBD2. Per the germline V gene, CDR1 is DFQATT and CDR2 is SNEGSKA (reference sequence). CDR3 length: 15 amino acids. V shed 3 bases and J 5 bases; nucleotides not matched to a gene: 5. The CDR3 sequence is CSASSGRAGTGELFF. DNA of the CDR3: TGCAGTGCTAGTAGCGGGAGGGCCGGGACCGGGGAGCTGTTTTTT.